One sample yielded the 11 T cell receptor beta chains listed below, sequenced in a study of blood T cell repertoires in COVID-19. Sequencing used immunoSEQ multiplex PCR; TCRdb keeps in-frame clones, though not all of them. The data contain about 190,000 clones, approximately 84% of them seen just once; the ten biggest clones take up roughly 3.2%. Sequences were obtained from PBMCs or T cells enriched from blood (not recorded which). Receptor source: a woman aged 30 to 39 who had recovered from COVID-19.

The sample holds a few counts of this clone. The genes are TRBV12-5 and TRBJ2-1, with 7 bases aligning to TRBD2. The CDR3 runs to 17 residues. Germline lookup yields CDR1 LGHNT and CDR2 FRNRAP. With V trimmed by 0 bases and J by 5 bases, 10 bases remained unmatched. In DNA, the CDR3 is TGTGCTAGTGGTTTGGTACTGGCGCCGGGGGGTCACAATGAGCAGTTCTTC. Protein: CASGLVLAPGGHNEQFF.

This chain joins TRBV28 and TRBJ2-2; D is possibly TRBD1 (6 bases). This CDR3 is 12 amino acids long. Trimming pared 6 bases from V and 6 bases from J, leaving 8 bases between. CDR1 and CDR2 from the germline V gene are MDHEN and SYDVKM. CDR3 loop: CASRGAAGELFF. CDR3 in DNA: TGTGCCAGCAGGGGGGCGGCCGGGGAGCTGTTTTTT.

V and J are TRBV28 and TRBJ1-1; 11 bases are shared with TRBD1. This CDR3 is 17 amino acids long. Trimming at V came to 5 bases and at J to 2 bases, leaving 10 bases not matched to a gene. Per germline, CDR1 MDHEN and CDR2 SYDVKM. CDR3 amino acids: CASSPRTGGAGNTEAFF. In DNA, the CDR3 is TGTGCCAGCAGTCCAAGGACAGGGGGCGCTGGAAACACTGAAGCTTTCTTT.

The V call is TRBV6-6, the J call TRBJ2-1; D is perhaps TRBD1 (6 bases). Per germline, CDR1 MNHNY and CDR2 SVGAGI (reference sequence). Trimming removed 2 bases at V and 2 bases at J, with 13 bases between. This CDR3 has 16 amino acids. The CDR3 loop reads CASSYPRAGAYNEQFF. The CDR3 coding sequence is TGTGCCAGCAGTTACCCCCGGGCAGGGGCCTACAATGAGCAGTTCTTC.

The chain is built from TRBV21-1 and TRBJ2-3; TRBD2 is the table's D call, not checked against the DNA. TRBV21-1 is a pseudogene segment. This CDR3 contains 18 residues. CDR3 sequence: CASSKGWTSGGVADTQYF. As DNA, the CDR3 is TGTGCCAGCAGCAAAGGGTGGACTAGCGGGGGGGTCGCAGATACGCAGTATTTT.

V gene TRBV19 combines with J gene TRBJ2-2; no reliable D call. The CDR3 sequence is 13 residues long. Germline CDR1 is LNHDA and CDR2 is SQIVND (reference sequence). Trimming took 3 bases from V and 6 from J, leaving 8 bases between them. Here the CDR3 reads CASSITRPGELFF. Here the CDR3 DNA reads TGTGCCAGTAGTATTACCAGGCCCGGGGAGCTGTTTTTT.

The genes are TRBV6-5 and TRBJ2-3; 9 positions match TRBD1. CDR3 length: 15 amino acids. V lost 5 bases to trimming and J lost 1 base; unmatched junction nucleotides: 4. Germline loops: CDR1 MNHEY, CDR2 SVGAGI. CDR3 loop: CASSNDRGGTDTQYF. The CDR3 region has the DNA TGTGCCAGCAGTAACGACAGGGGGGGCACAGATACGCAGTATTTT.

The V gene is TRBV19, the J gene TRBJ1-1; 10 bases match TRBD1. This CDR3 spans 16 amino acids. The germline CDR1 and CDR2 sequences are LNHDA and SQIVND (reference sequence). The ends lost 5 bases at V and 4 bases at J; junction bases unmatched: 10. DNA for the CDR3: TGTGCCAGTAGTTGGGGGGACAGGGGCTTGGGCACTGAAGCTTTCTTT. It specifies CASSWGDRGLGTEAFF.

V and J are TRBV30 and TRBJ1-5, with D perhaps TRBD1 (5 bases). This CDR3 contains 12 residues. Germline V gene data show CDR1 as GTSNPN and CDR2 as SVGIG (reference sequence). Trimming took 4 bases from V and 7 from J, leaving 11 bases between them. The CDR3, as DNA: TGTGCCTGGAACCACGGGGGGCAGCCCCAGCATTTT. It is translated as CAWNHGGQPQHF.

This chain connects TRBV5-1 to TRBJ1-2, with D unclear. The CDR3 spans 16 residues. The germline V gene has CDR1 SGHRS and CDR2 YFSETQ. V was pared by 0 bases and J by 7 bases, with 19 bases between. The CDR3 region has the DNA TGCGCCAGCAGCTTGGCCGGGGAGGGAAGCCCTTTTGGCTACACCTTC. Translating it yields CASSLAGEGSPFGYTF. Together with reference TRBV5-1 and TRBJ1-2, the CDR3 gives the full variable domain: KAGVTQTPRYLIKTRGQQVTLSCSPISGHRSVSWYQQTPGQGLQFLFEYFSETQRNKGNFPGRFSGRQFSNSRSEMNVSTLELGDSALYLCASSLAGEGSPFGYTFGSGTRLTVV.

This chain uses TRBV4-1 with TRBJ1-1, with a weak D call TRBD1 (5 bases). The V end was cut by 4 bases, the J end by 2 bases, with 11 bases between. The CDR3 contains 14 residues. CDR1 MGHRA and CDR2 YSYEKL come from the germline V gene. CDR3 in amino acids: CASSRMGPNTEAFF. Here the CDR3 DNA reads TGCGCCAGCAGCCGGATGGGGCCTAACACTGAAGCTTTCTTT.